This T cell receptor (beta chain) was documented in a study of OX40 agonist ivuxolimab in advanced cancers. About the study: Those enrolled were 70% to 85% male, with a mean age of about 60 years and ages from roughly 20 to 85. Antecedent anti-PD-1, anti-PD-L1 or anti-CTLA-4 therapy was permissible, with over 35% having received some. Partial responses occurred in three patients (one hepatocellular carcinoma, two cutaneous melanoma).

The table came from immunoSEQ multiplex PCR; TCRdb's copy has only in-frame clones and leaves some out. The data show 30,000 to 35,000 clones, about 92% seen once. In regard to this clone: Its antigen is unknown.

General study findings and limits: Doses of 0.1 to 3.0 mg/kg were accompanied by clonal expansion of CD4+ and CD8+ blood T cells by week 6.

CDR1 is MNHEY and CDR2 is SMNVEV in the germline V gene (reference sequence). This CDR3 spans 17 amino acids. The germline V and J ends were trimmed by 0 bases and 5 bases, with 16 bases remaining between them. This TCR came from an adult with an advanced solid tumor such as melanoma, head and neck, liver or kidney cancer. The material was CD4+ or CD8+ T cells sorted from blood, obtained in a trial of the OX40 agonist ivuxolimab. The V gene is TRBV27, the J gene TRBJ2-2; TRBD2 might be the D (6 bases). The CDR3 bases are TGTGCCAGCAGTTTATCGGGGCGGGAAATGGGGACCGGGGAGCTGTTTTTT. This codes for CASSLSGREMGTGELFF.